One and the same sample provided the 15 T cell receptor beta chains below, sequenced in a study of blood T cell repertoires in COVID-19. Clones were sequenced by immunoSEQ multiplex PCR, and TCRdb holds only the in-frame ones, with some missing. Of roughly 250,000 clones listed, 80% to 85% are singletons. Sequencing was performed on peripheral blood. The receptors derive from a woman aged 55 to 70 with active or convalescent COVID-19.

This chain uses TRBV2 with TRBJ1-2; the match to TRBD1 covers 9 bases. V gave up 7 bases and J gave up 5 bases; unmatched junction bases: 11. The CDR3 contains 15 residues. Germline CDR1 and CDR2: SNHLY and FYNNEI. CDR3 amino acids: CASNGRTGGRYGYTF. CDR3 coding DNA: TGTGCCAGCAACGGAAGAACAGGGGGCAGGTATGGCTACACCTTC.

The V gene is TRBV6-5, the J gene TRBJ2-7, with TRBD1 matching over 9 bases. The CDR3 runs 14 residues. J was trimmed by 3 bases and V by 8 bases; bases with no gene match: 8. Germline CDR1 and CDR2: MNHEY and SVGAGI. The CDR3 DNA reads TGTGCCAGCGTAAGACAGGGGGGGGGCTACGAGCAGTACTTC. Protein product: CASVRQGGGYEQYF.

This chain joins TRBV4-3 and TRBJ1-2; TRBD1 matches 9 bases. J lost 4 bases, V lost 1 base, and 4 bases had no gene match. Germline CDR1 and CDR2: LGHNA and YSLEER. This CDR3 is 15 amino acids long. CDR3 bases: TGCGCCAGCAGCCAAGCTTCGACAGGGGGCTATGGCTACACCTTC. It is translated as CASSQASTGGYGYTF.

This chain links TRBV19 with TRBJ2-7; 9 bases match TRBD1. This CDR3 has 15 amino acids. The J segment lost 0 bases and the V segment lost 5 bases, leaving 5 bases of the junction unmatched. Looked up from germline, CDR1 is LNHDA and CDR2 is SQIVND (reference sequence). Here the CDR3 DNA reads TGTGCCAGTAGTGCTCAGACAGGGGGCTCCTACGAGCAGTACTTC. Its protein is CASSAQTGGSYEQYF. Full variable domain (rest looked up from reference TRBV19 and TRBJ2-7): DGGITQSPKYLFRKEGQNVTLSCEQNLNHDAMYWYRQDPGQGLRLIYYSQIVNDFQKGDIAEGYSVSREKKESFPLTVTSAQKNPTAFYLCASSAQTGGSYEQYFGPGTRLTVT.

The rearrangement links TRBV3-1 (or the pseudogene TRBV3-2) to TRBJ1-2, with D perhaps matching TRBD1 (5 bases). This CDR3 is built from 15 residues. Deletions cut 0 bases from V and 7 bases from J, with 15 bases between. CDR1 LGHDT and CDR2 YNNKEL come from the germline V gene (reference sequence). The CDR3 DNA reads as TGTGCCAGCAGCCAAGATGGCGGCCTTCAGGGTGGCTACACCTTC. Translation: CASSQDGGLQGGYTF.

This clone appeared once. V usage is TRBV7-8 and J usage is TRBJ1-4, with D hard to call. CDR1 is SGHVS and CDR2 is FQNEAQ in the germline V gene. There are 16 residues in the CDR3. The V end was cut by 5 bases, the J end by 0 bases, with 13 bases between. Here the CDR3 reads CASSTRRLSTNEKLFF. CDR3 DNA sequence: TGTGCCAGCAGCACTCGCCGACTTTCAACTAATGAAAAACTGTTTTTT.

There are a few counts of this clone. The genes are TRBV29-1 and TRBJ1-4; D is undetermined. Per the germline V gene, CDR1 is SQVTM and CDR2 is ANQGSEA. The CDR3 extends over 11 amino acids. Trimming shortened V by 7 bases and J by 7 bases, and 10 bases separated the two germline ends. CDR3 protein: CSGLFGEKLFF. DNA for the CDR3: TGCAGCGGCCTATTCGGTGAAAAACTGTTTTTT.

The rearrangement links TRBV6-5 to TRBJ1-4; a weak D match, TRBD1 (6 bases). This CDR3 has 14 residues. V lost 5 bases and J 8 bases, leaving 15 bases between the germline ends. The germline V gene encodes CDR1 MNHEY and CDR2 SVGAGI. CDR3 sequence reads: CASSRDIRGEKLFF. The CDR3 nucleotides are TGTGCCAGCAGTCGGGACATAAGAGGAGAAAAACTGTTTTTT.

The rearrangement uses TRBV19 and TRBJ2-1, with 11 bases lining up with TRBD2. Germline trimming cut 3 bases from V and 0 bases from J; bases unmatched to any gene: 10. Germline lookup yields CDR1 LNHDA and CDR2 SQIVND (reference sequence). This CDR3 is 19 amino acids long. The CDR3 sequence: CASSIEASGGPSSYNEQFF. CDR3 in DNA: TGTGCCAGTAGTATTGAGGCTAGCGGGGGGCCGAGCTCCTACAATGAGCAGTTCTTC.

The chain combines TRBV6-1 with TRBJ1-2; 9 bases line up with TRBD1. In germline, CDR1 is MNHNS, CDR2 SASEGT. This CDR3 contains 16 residues. With V trimmed by 5 bases and J by 5 bases, 12 bases remained unmatched. CDR3 DNA sequence: TGTGCCAGCAGTCAAGGGGGAACCGGGACAGGGTATGGCTACACCTTC. Its protein product is CASSQGGTGTGYGYTF.

The count of this clone is one. The chain carries TRBV6-5 and TRBJ2-7; 7 bases line up with TRBD1. The germline CDR1 and CDR2 sequences are MNHEY and SVGAGI. Germline trimming cut 0 bases from V and 1 base from J; bases unmatched to any gene: 3. There are 15 residues in the CDR3. The CDR3 bases are TGTGCCAGCAGTTACTCGGGACAGCTATCCTACGAGCAGTACTTC. Amino acids: CASSYSGQLSYEQYF.

This chain links TRBV12-3 or TRBV12-4 with TRBJ1-1; D is ambiguous. The CDR3 is 13 residues long. V shed 4 bases and J shed 4 bases, with 10 bases lying between them. The CDR3 coding sequence is TGTGCCAGCAGTTCCCCCCCGGGCACTGAAGCTTTCTTT. It is translated as CASSSPPGTEAFF.

CDR3 region: CASSYRLGSYNEQFF. The CDR3 nucleotides read TGTGCCAGCAGTTATCGACTAGGGTCCTACAATGAGCAGTTCTTC. This chain uses TRBV6-5 with TRBJ2-1, with D possibly TRBD2 on 6 matching bases. The length of the CDR3 is 15 residues. Trimming took 3 bases from V and 1 from J, leaving 10 bases between them. Looked up from germline, CDR1 is MNHEY and CDR2 is SVGAGI.

The CDR3 is CASSLGGPNYGYTF. DNA of the CDR3: TGTGCCAGCAGCTTGGGGGGGCCAAACTATGGCTACACCTTC. The chain is built from TRBV5-5 and TRBJ1-2, with a tentative D call TRBD1 (6 bases). The CDR3 is 14 residues long. The germline V and J ends were trimmed by 0 bases and 2 bases, with 8 bases remaining between them. Per germline, CDR1 SGHKS and CDR2 YYEKEE (reference sequence). The variable domain in full, completed from reference TRBV5-5 and TRBJ1-2, reads DAGVTQSPTHLIKTRGQQVTLRCSPISGHKSVSWYQQVLGQGPQFIFQYYEKEERGRGNFPDRFSARQFPNYSSELNVNALLLGDSALYLCASSLGGPNYGYTFGSGTRLTVV.

The gene calls are TRBV19 and TRBJ2-1, with 8 positions matching TRBD2. CDR1 is LNHDA, CDR2 SQIVND, per germline (reference sequence). The junction had 7 bases not matched to a gene; V was cut back by 7 bases and J by 2 bases. The CDR3 has 15 residues. Written as DNA, the CDR3 is TGTGCCAGTAACCCAGCGGGGGCCCCCTACAATGAGCAGTTCTTC. It codes for CASNPAGAPYNEQFF.